Following are 10 T cell receptor beta chains from one sample sequenced in a study of PD-L1 blockade in urothelial cancer. Data came from immunoSEQ multiplex PCR; TCRdb stores just in-frame clones and leaves some out. The sample consists of more than 85,000 clones, roughly 84% of them appearing once. Time point in this sample: pretreatment peripheral blood. The source was PBMCs, collected around atezolizumab (anti-PD-L1) treatment. These receptors all come from a man aged 55 to 70 with urothelial cancer.

The rearrangement uses TRBV11-3 and TRBJ2-1; 13 bases fit TRBD2. The CDR3 loop spans 16 amino acids. Looked up from germline, CDR1 is SGHNT and CDR2 is YENEEA. Trimming cost V 5 bases and J 7 bases; bases outside gene matches: 8. Here the CDR3 reads CASSPGTSGITNEQFF. In DNA form, the CDR3 reads TGTGCCAGCAGCCCCGGGACTAGCGGGATTACAAATGAGCAGTTCTTC.

This chain links TRBV9 with TRBJ1-3; 8 bases agree with TRBD1. The CDR3 totals 17 residues. Germline CDR1 SGDLS, CDR2 YYNGEE. V shed 1 base and J 2 bases; nucleotides not matched to a gene: 8. The CDR3 DNA reads as TGTGCCAGCAGCGTAAAAAGCTTACAGGGGGCTGGAAACACCATATATTTT. Translating gives CASSVKSLQGAGNTIYF.

The CDR3 is CASSPGTASEKLFF. The CDR3 nucleotides read TGTGCCAGCAGCCCCGGGACAGCGAGCGAAAAACTGTTTTTT. This rearrangement joins TRBV6-4 to TRBJ1-4, with 7 nucleotides matching TRBD1. CDR3 size: 14 residues. The V gene end was trimmed by 6 bases and the J gene end by 8 bases; junction bases not matched to a gene: 9. Per the germline V gene, CDR1 is MRHNA and CDR2 is SNTAGT.

This clone was observed a handful of times. The J gene is TRBJ2-2, the V gene TRBV6-4; D not resolved. CDR1 and CDR2 from the germline V gene are MRHNA and SNTAGT. The CDR3 has 13 residues. Deletions cut 4 bases from V and 3 bases from J, with 6 bases between. As DNA, the CDR3 is TGTGCCAGCAGTGTGGCGGACACCGGGGAGCTGTTTTTT. Encoded protein: CASSVADTGELFF.

The CDR3 DNA follows: TGTGCCAGCAGTGAATTGGGACAGGTGAACACTGAAGCTTTCTTT. Its translation is CASSELGQVNTEAFF. The rearrangement joins TRBV6-1 to TRBJ1-1, with 8 positions matching TRBD1. The trim removed 2 bases at V and 0 bases at J, leaving 2 bases unmatched. The CDR3 runs to 15 residues. Germline CDR1 reads MNHNS; CDR2 reads SASEGT.

V gene TRBV18 combines with J gene TRBJ1-2, with D possibly TRBD1 on 5 matching bases. Germline loops: CDR1 KGHSH, CDR2 LQKENI. The CDR3 consists of 14 residues. Trimming removed 3 bases at V and 4 bases at J, with 12 bases between. The CDR3 sequence is CASSPGEGSYGYTF. In nucleotides, the CDR3 is TGTGCCAGCTCACCGGGGGAGGGTAGCTATGGCTACACCTTC.

The gene calls are TRBV6-5 and TRBJ2-2, with D tentatively TRBD2 (5 bases). CDR1 and CDR2 (germline): MNHEY, SVGAGI. Trimming stripped 6 bases from V and 6 bases from J, with 8 bases between. CDR3 length: 12 residues. For the CDR3, the DNA is TGTGCCAGCAGCAGGAGGCCCGGGGAGCTGTTTTTT. Translating it yields CASSRRPGELFF.

The V gene is TRBV7-9, the J gene TRBJ2-7; D is possibly TRBD1 (6 bases). V was shortened by 3 bases and J by 0 bases, with 12 bases between the two germline ends. In germline, CDR1 is SEHNR, CDR2 FQNEAQ (reference sequence). The CDR3 is 15 amino acids. CDR3 sequence (DNA): TGTGCCAGCAGCTTCGGACAGCTCAGCTCCTACGAGCAGTACTTC. Translated: CASSFGQLSSYEQYF.

The chain links TRBV5-4 to TRBJ2-7, with D perhaps matching TRBD2 (5 bases). The germline V and J ends were trimmed by 5 bases and 3 bases, with 18 bases remaining between them. CDR3 length: 15 amino acids. Per germline, CDR1 SGHNT and CDR2 YYREEE (reference sequence). CDR3 sequence: CASRESSGEFYEQYF. CDR3 nucleotides: TGTGCCAGCAGAGAGTCCTCCGGGGAGTTCTACGAGCAGTACTTC.

The gene calls are TRBV7-2 and TRBJ2-7; D perhaps matches TRBD2 (5 bases). V was pared by 1 base and J by 4 bases, with 17 bases between. In germline, CDR1 is SGHTA, CDR2 FQGNSA. CDR3 length equals 16 residues. CDR3 amino acids: CASSLVWGDPLYEQYF. CDR3 DNA: TGTGCCAGCAGCTTAGTATGGGGAGACCCTTTGTACGAGCAGTACTTC.